This entry lists 6 T cell receptor beta chains sequenced from one sample in a study of shared clonotypes between healthy human individuals. Clones were read by immunoSEQ multiplex PCR, and TCRdb kept only the in-frame ones, dropping some. The table has around 2,000,000 clones, under 95% seen once. Naive CD8 cells comprised CD45RO-negative, CCR7-positively selected cells, excluding terminally differentiated effector memory CD45RA+ cells. The material sequenced was naive CD8+ T cells from PBMCs. The receptors shown here come from a man between 18 and 35 years old in good health. Some clones in this sample may be carry-over from other donors' samples.

The rearrangement links TRBV9 to TRBJ1-5, with a tentative D call TRBD1 (5 bases). With 3 bases removed from V and 6 bases from J, the gap between germline ends came to 16 bases. Germline V gives CDR1 SGDLS, CDR2 YYNGEE. This CDR3 region has 15 residues. The CDR3 DNA reads TGTGCCAGCAGCGGCGGGGGAGGGGTAGCTCAGCCCCAGCATTTT. Amino acids: CASSGGGGVAQPQHF.

The chain links TRBV19 to TRBJ2-5; perhaps TRBD1 as D (6 bases). V lost 5 bases and J lost 5, with 15 bases in between. This CDR3 comprises 14 residues. The germline V gene encodes CDR1 LNHDA and CDR2 SQIVND (reference sequence). In DNA, the CDR3 is TGTGCCAGTAGTCAGGGGTTACGGGGCGAGACCCAGTACTTC. Its translation is CASSQGLRGETQYF.

A note on this clone: This sample includes further DNA sequences coding for the same CDR3. The rearrangement joins TRBV27 to TRBJ2-1; D unclear. This CDR3 has 11 amino acids. Trimming stripped 3 bases from V and 9 bases from J, with 6 bases between. Germline assignment: CDR1 MNHEY and CDR2 SMNVEV (reference sequence). The DNA of the CDR3 is TGTGCCAGCAGTTTCTCTAGTGAGCAGTTCTTC. This gives the protein CASSFSSEQFF.

The CDR3, as DNA: TGTGCCACCAGCGGGGGAAACAGGGGTCACGAGCAGTACTTC. Its protein is CATSGGNRGHEQYF. The V and J genes are TRBV15 and TRBJ2-7; 7 bases align to TRBD1. Germline V CDR1 and CDR2: LNHNV, YYDKDF (reference sequence). This CDR3 has 14 residues. V was pared by 5 bases and J by 5 bases, with 9 bases of the junction left unmatched. Complete variable domain (other parts from reference TRBV15 and TRBJ2-7): DAMVIQNPRYQVTQFGKPVTLSCSQTLNHNVMYWYQQKSSQAPKLLFHYYDKDFNNEADTPDNFQSRRPNTSFCFLDIRSPGLGDTAMYLCATSGGNRGHEQYFGPGTRLTVT.

The chain uses TRBV30 and TRBJ2-7; 13 nucleotides agree with TRBD2. This CDR3 has 15 amino acids. Germline assignment: CDR1 GTSNPN and CDR2 SVGIG (reference sequence). Trimming removed 5 bases from V and 4 bases from J; junction bases left unmatched: 8. The CDR3, as DNA: TGTGCCTGGGGACTAGCGGGAGTTCCCTCTTACGAGCAGTACTTC. It translates to CAWGLAGVPSYEQYF.

Worth noting for this clone: Within the sample, other DNA sequences also encode this same CDR3. The rearrangement links TRBV9 to TRBJ2-1, with no clear D. CDR3 length equals 15 residues. Trimming cost V 0 bases and J 0 bases, with 7 bases left between them. From germline, CDR1 is SGDLS and CDR2 YYNGEE. CDR3 loop: CASSVADSSYNEQFF. The CDR3 bases are TGTGCCAGCAGCGTAGCGGATAGCTCCTACAATGAGCAGTTCTTC.